These 21 T cell receptor beta chains were all obtained from the same sample, sequenced in a study of blood T cell repertoires in COVID-19. Using immunoSEQ multiplex PCR, the repertoire was profiled, and TCRdb retains in-frame clones only, with some absent. The sample comprises 150,000 to 160,000 clones, approximately 83% of which are singletons, and 9% to 13% rests with the top ten. Sequenced input: peripheral blood. These receptors originate from a woman aged 55-69 years with COVID-19, enrolled during active disease.

This clone was recorded once. The chain uses TRBV10-3 and TRBJ2-1, with TRBD1 identical over 10 bases. J was trimmed by 6 bases and V by 0 bases; bases with no gene match: 5. The CDR3 has 16 residues. Per the germline V gene, CDR1 is ENHRY and CDR2 is SYGVKD. CDR3 sequence: CAISESTGTGVNEQFF. The CDR3 DNA follows: TGTGCCATCAGTGAGTCTACCGGGACAGGGGTCAATGAGCAGTTCTTC.

This chain joins TRBV2 and TRBJ1-4; 10 nucleotides agree with TRBD1. The junction had 8 bases not matched to a gene; V was cut back by 5 bases and J by 8 bases. Germline assignment: CDR1 SNHLY and CDR2 FYNNEI. CDR3 length: 15 residues. CDR3 coding DNA: TGTGCCAGCAGTCGTTCCGGGACAGGGGCCGAAAAACTGTTTTTT. Protein product: CASSRSGTGAEKLFF.

The rearrangement joins TRBV5-1 to TRBJ2-2; no definite D call. CDR1 SGHRS and CDR2 YFSETQ come from the germline V gene. Trimming left V 1 base short and J 2 bases short, with 9 bases between. The CDR3 has 15 residues. The CDR3 DNA reads TGCGCCAGCAGCTTGTCGCCTATAAACACCGGGGAGCTGTTTTTT. As protein: CASSLSPINTGELFF.

The rearrangement uses TRBV7-3 and TRBJ2-3, with a possible D match to TRBD2 (5 bases). Trimming took 4 bases from V and 2 from J, leaving 10 bases between them. CDR3 length: 14 residues. Per the germline V gene, CDR1 is SGHTA and CDR2 is FQGTGA. CDR3 nucleotide sequence: TGTGCCAGCAGCTCCGGACTCAACACAGATACGCAGTATTTT. Translated, it gives CASSSGLNTDTQYF. Complete variable domain (other parts from reference TRBV7-3 and TRBJ2-3): GAGVSQTPSNKVTEKGKYVELRCDPISGHTALYWYRQSLGQGPEFLIYFQGTGAADDSGLPNDRFFAVRPEGSVSTLKIQRTERGDSAVYLCASSSGLNTDTQYFGPGTRLTVL.

This clone was recorded many times. J is TRBJ1-1 and V is TRBV12-3 or TRBV12-4, with a possible D match to TRBD1 (6 bases). The CDR3 runs 13 residues. Trimming left V 6 bases short and J 6 bases short, with 14 bases between. The CDR3 protein is CASSGGTTPEAFF. The CDR3 DNA follows: TGTGCCAGCAGCGGGGGGACAACCCCTGAAGCTTTCTTT.

The chain uses TRBV11-3 and TRBJ2-5; D perhaps matches TRBD2 (6 bases). Germline values: CDR1 SGHNT, CDR2 YENEEA. Trimming took 5 bases from V and 7 from J, leaving 17 bases between them. The CDR3 consists of 14 residues. The CDR3 DNA reads TGTGCCAGCAGCCGTCAGGGTTCGGAGGGGACCCAGTACTTC. Its translation: CASSRQGSEGTQYF.

The chain links TRBV7-9 to TRBJ1-5; D not resolved. The CDR3 is 14 amino acids. The germline V gene encodes CDR1 SEHNR and CDR2 FQNEAQ (reference sequence). V was shortened by 1 base and J by 2 bases, with 6 bases between the two germline ends. CDR3 DNA sequence: TGTGCCAGCAGCTTAGACAGTCGCAATCAGCCCCAGCATTTT. Amino acids: CASSLDSRNQPQHF.

The chain has TRBV19 and TRBJ1-6, with 7 bases that match TRBD1. CDR1 and CDR2 (germline): LNHDA, SQIVND (reference sequence). The CDR3 spans 14 residues. The trim removed 7 bases at V and 9 bases at J, leaving 9 bases unmatched. Written as DNA, the CDR3 is TGTGCCAGTACCCAAGGGACAGCGGGTTCACCCCTCCACTTT. Protein product: CASTQGTAGSPLHF.

This clone was recorded a few times. The chain joins TRBV5-1 to TRBJ2-5; no reliable D call. Germline V gene lookup returns CDR1 SGHRS and CDR2 YFSETQ. V was pared by 2 bases and J by 3 bases, with 8 bases between. This CDR3 spans 13 amino acids. The CDR3 coding sequence is TGCGCCAGCAGCTTCGCGGTTGAAGAGACCCAGTACTTC. Protein product: CASSFAVEETQYF.

This chain uses TRBV7-9 with TRBJ2-3; 9 bases fit TRBD1. CDR1 and CDR2 (germline): SEHNR, FQNEAQ (reference sequence). J lost 3 bases, V lost 6 bases, and 4 bases had no gene match. This CDR3 has 14 amino acids. CDR3 sequence reads: CASRSDRGTDTQYF. The CDR3 coding sequence is TGTGCCAGCAGATCGGACAGGGGAACAGATACGCAGTATTTT.

The chain has TRBV5-4 and TRBJ1-2; perhaps TRBD1 as D (5 bases). V was shortened by 2 bases and J by 8 bases, with 16 bases between the two germline ends. Germline V gene sequence: CDR1 SGHNT, CDR2 YYREEE (reference sequence). The CDR3 length is 14 residues. The CDR3: CASSFWSGLSGYTF. DNA for the CDR3: TGTGCCAGCAGCTTTTGGTCAGGGCTTTCCGGCTACACCTTC.

The rearrangement links TRBV5-8 to TRBJ1-2; no reliable D call. The germline V gene encodes CDR1 SGHTS and CDR2 YDEGEE. Trimming removed 0 bases from V and 3 bases from J, with 6 bases in between. CDR3 length equals 13 residues. CDR3: CASSLERDYGYTF. CDR3 coding DNA: TGTGCCAGCAGCTTGGAACGGGACTATGGCTACACCTTC.

This clone showed up just a few times. The chain joins TRBV6-6 to TRBJ1-2, with a tentative D call TRBD1 (5 bases). Deletions cut 10 bases from V and 3 bases from J, with 15 bases between. Germline CDR1 is MNHNY and CDR2 is SVGAGI (reference sequence). This CDR3 region has 13 residues. CDR3 nucleotide sequence: TGTGCCACCCTCGGGACTGCCGACTATGGCTACACCTTC. Encoded protein: CATLGTADYGYTF.

The chain combines TRBV7-9 with TRBJ2-5, with D possibly TRBD1 on 6 matching bases. Trimming left V 5 bases short and J 3 bases short, with 13 bases between. Germline V gives CDR1 SEHNR, CDR2 FQNEAQ (reference sequence). The CDR3 runs to 14 residues. CDR3 DNA sequence: TGTGCCAGCAGCCCGCCGGACAGAAAAGAGACCCAGTACTTC. This codes for CASSPPDRKETQYF.

CDR3 protein: CASSVFGGDNSPLHF. The CDR3 DNA follows: TGTGCCAGCAGCGTATTTGGGGGGGATAATTCACCCCTCCACTTT. The chain joins TRBV9 to TRBJ1-6; D might be TRBD1 (5 bases). Germline-derived CDR1 and CDR2 are SGDLS and YYNGEE. CDR3 length equals 15 residues. V gave up 1 base and J gave up 5 bases, with 10 bases separating them. The variable domain in full, with the rest retrieved from reference TRBV9 and TRBJ1-6, is DSGVTQTPKHLITATGQRVTLRCSPRSGDLSVYWYQQSLDQGLQFLIQYYNGEERAKGNILERFSAQQFPDLHSELNLSSLELGDSALYFCASSVFGGDNSPLHFGNGTRLTVT.

The chain has TRBV30 and TRBJ1-2; possible D gene TRBD1, 5 bases. The CDR3 has 11 amino acids. Germline loops: CDR1 GTSNPN, CDR2 SVGIG (reference sequence). Trimming stripped 0 bases from V and 8 bases from J, with 7 bases between. CDR3 protein: CAWSVREGYTF. DNA for the CDR3: TGTGCCTGGAGTGTCAGGGAAGGCTACACCTTC.

V usage is TRBV11-2 and J usage is TRBJ1-1, with a weak D call TRBD1 (5 bases). The CDR3 sequence is 12 residues long. CDR1 is SGHAT and CDR2 is FQNNGV in the germline V gene. Trimming removed 1 base from V and 11 bases from J, with 11 bases in between. The CDR3 DNA reads TGTGCCAGCAGCTTAGCGGGGGGATACGCTTTCTTT. Amino acids: CASSLAGGYAFF.

This clone appeared once. The chain is built from TRBV7-6 and TRBJ2-1; TRBD2 aligns across 11 bases. This CDR3 region has 16 residues. CDR1 and CDR2 from the germline V gene are SGHVS and FNYEAQ. V shed 6 bases, J shed 3 bases, and the junction held 7 bases outside the gene matches. Here the CDR3 reads CASRRTSGGLYNEQFF. CDR3 in DNA: TGTGCCAGCAGGAGAACTAGCGGGGGCCTCTACAATGAGCAGTTCTTC.

This clone is a singleton in its sample. The chain combines TRBV24-1 with TRBJ1-5; TRBD1 aligns across 9 bases. Germline CDR1 is KGHDR and CDR2 is SFDVKD. The V segment lost 3 bases and the J segment 11 bases; nucleotides outside the gene matches: 10. The CDR3 contains 15 residues. DNA of the CDR3: TGTGCCACCAGTGATGCAACAGGGGGCCGGGAGTCCCAGCATTTT. It yields the protein CATSDATGGRESQHF.

The CDR3 DNA sequence: TGCGCCAGCAGCGGCAGGGTACAGAACACTGAAGCTTTCTTT. Its protein is CASSGRVQNTEAFF. This chain uses TRBV5-1 with TRBJ1-1, with D possibly TRBD1 on 5 matching bases. CDR1 is SGHRS and CDR2 is YFSETQ in the germline V gene. The CDR3 extends over 14 amino acids. The V and J ends lost 4 bases and 1 base respectively, with 11 bases between them. Full variable domain (rest looked up from reference TRBV5-1 and TRBJ1-1): KAGVTQTPRYLIKTRGQQVTLSCSPISGHRSVSWYQQTPGQGLQFLFEYFSETQRNKGNFPGRFSGRQFSNSRSEMNVSTLELGDSALYLCASSGRVQNTEAFFGQGTRLTVV.

As for this clone: A junction boundary mismatches the germline segment, possibly from a read error. The chain carries TRBV7-7 and TRBJ2-5; the D gene is possibly TRBD1 (6 bases). The CDR3 is 14 residues long. CDR1 is SSHAT and CDR2 is FNYEAQ in the germline V gene (reference sequence). CDR3 bases: TGTGCTAGCAGCTTTAATGACAGGCCCGAGACCCAGTACTTC. It encodes CASSFNDRPETQYF.